This TCR beta chain was captured by sequencing in a study of blood T cell repertoires in COVID-19. Across the study: Sites across the United States, Italy and Spain contributed samples from acute and convalescent COVID-19. Nucleic acid was either cDNA or gDNA, and it came from T cells, B-cell-depleted T cells, or PBMCs.

V lost 3 bases to trimming and J lost 5 bases; unmatched junction nucleotides: 6. Germline lookup yields CDR1 LGHDT and CDR2 YNNKEL (reference sequence). The CDR3 runs 14 residues. Details on this clone: Other nucleotide sequences from this sample produce the same CDR3.

In the authors' workflow: From reference gene primer amplification, estimates of nucleated cell counts were derived. The assay was immunoSEQ multiplex PCR, and TCRdb's table has in-frame clones only and misses some. The DNA was the basis for D and trimming; V, J and clone size are from that table. The data show 30,000 to 45,000 clones, over 80% seen once. The genes are TRBV3-1 (or the pseudogene TRBV3-2) and TRBJ2-7, with 8 nucleotides matching TRBD2. Sequencing was carried out using peripheral blood. The TCR was taken from a human donor in a cohort sampled during active COVID-19. This CDR3 reads CASSHTSGDHEQYF. CDR3 DNA sequence: TGTGCCAGCAGCCATACTAGCGGTGACCACGAGCAGTACTTC.